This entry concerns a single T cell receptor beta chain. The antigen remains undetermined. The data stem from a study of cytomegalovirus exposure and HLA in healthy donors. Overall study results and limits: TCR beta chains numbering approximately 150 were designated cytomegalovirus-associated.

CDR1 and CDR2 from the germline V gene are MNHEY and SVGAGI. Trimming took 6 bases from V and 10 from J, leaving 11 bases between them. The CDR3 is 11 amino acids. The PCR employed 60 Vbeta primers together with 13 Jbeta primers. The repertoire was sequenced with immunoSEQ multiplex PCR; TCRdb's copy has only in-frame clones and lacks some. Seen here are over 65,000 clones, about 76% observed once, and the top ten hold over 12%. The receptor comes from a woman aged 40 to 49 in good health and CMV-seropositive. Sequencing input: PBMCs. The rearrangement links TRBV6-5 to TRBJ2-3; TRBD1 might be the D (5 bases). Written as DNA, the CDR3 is TGTGCCAGCAGGGGGCACGTGTCGCAGTATTTT. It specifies CASRGHVSQYF.